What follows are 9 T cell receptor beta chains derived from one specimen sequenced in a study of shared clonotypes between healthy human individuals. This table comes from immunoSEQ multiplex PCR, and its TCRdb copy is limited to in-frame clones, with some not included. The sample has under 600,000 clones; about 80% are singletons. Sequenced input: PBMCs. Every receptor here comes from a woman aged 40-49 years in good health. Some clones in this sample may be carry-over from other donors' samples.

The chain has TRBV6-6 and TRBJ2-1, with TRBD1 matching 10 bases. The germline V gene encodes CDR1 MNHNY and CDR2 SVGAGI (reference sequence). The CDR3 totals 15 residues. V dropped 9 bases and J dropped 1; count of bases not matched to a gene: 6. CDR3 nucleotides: TGTGCCAGTGGGAGGGGACAGGGGTCCTACAATGAGCAGTTCTTC. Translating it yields CASGRGQGSYNEQFF.

The CDR3 loop is CASSPSMSNQPQHF. As DNA, the CDR3 is TGTGCCAGCTCACCTAGTATGAGCAATCAGCCCCAGCATTTT. The chain combines TRBV18 with TRBJ1-5; no reliable D call. The V and J ends lost 3 bases and 1 base respectively, with 7 bases between them. This CDR3 region has 14 residues. Germline assignment: CDR1 KGHSH and CDR2 LQKENI.

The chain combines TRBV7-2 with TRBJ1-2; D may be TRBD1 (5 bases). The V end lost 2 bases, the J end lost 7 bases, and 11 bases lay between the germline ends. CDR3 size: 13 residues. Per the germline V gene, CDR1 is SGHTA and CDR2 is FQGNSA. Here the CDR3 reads CASSLRGGSGYTF. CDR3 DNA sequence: TGTGCCAGCAGCTTACGGGGGGGGTCTGGCTACACCTTC.

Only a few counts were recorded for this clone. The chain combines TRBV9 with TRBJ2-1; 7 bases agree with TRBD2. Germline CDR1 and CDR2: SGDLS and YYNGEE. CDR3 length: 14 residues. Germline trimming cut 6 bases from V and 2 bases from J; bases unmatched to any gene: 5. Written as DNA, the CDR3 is TGTGCCAGCAAGAACCTAGCGGCCTACAATGAGCAGTTCTTC. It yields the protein CASKNLAAYNEQFF. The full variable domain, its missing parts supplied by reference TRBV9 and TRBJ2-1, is DSGVTQTPKHLITATGQRVTLRCSPRSGDLSVYWYQQSLDQGLQFLIQYYNGEERAKGNILERFSAQQFPDLHSELNLSSLELGDSALYFCASKNLAAYNEQFFGPGTRLTVL.

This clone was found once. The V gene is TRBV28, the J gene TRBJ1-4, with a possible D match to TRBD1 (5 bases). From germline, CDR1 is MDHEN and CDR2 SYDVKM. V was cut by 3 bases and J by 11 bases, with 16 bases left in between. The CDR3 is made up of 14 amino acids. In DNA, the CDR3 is TGTGCCAGCAGTTTGGCAGGGCCTGGAGGGAAACTGTTTTTT. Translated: CASSLAGPGGKLFF.

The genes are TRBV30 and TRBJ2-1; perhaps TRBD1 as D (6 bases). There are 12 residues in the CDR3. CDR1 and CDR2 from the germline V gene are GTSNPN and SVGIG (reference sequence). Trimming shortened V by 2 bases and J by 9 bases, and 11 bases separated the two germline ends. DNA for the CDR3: TGTGCCTGGAGTATGGGGGCCGGTGAGCAGTTCTTC. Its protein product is CAWSMGAGEQFF. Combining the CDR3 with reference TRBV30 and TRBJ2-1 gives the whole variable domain SQTIHQWPATLVQPVGSPLSLECTVEGTSNPNLYWYRQAAGRGLQLLFYSVGIGQISSEVPQNLSASRPQDRQFILSSKKLLLSDSGFYLCAWSMGAGEQFFGPGTRLTVL.

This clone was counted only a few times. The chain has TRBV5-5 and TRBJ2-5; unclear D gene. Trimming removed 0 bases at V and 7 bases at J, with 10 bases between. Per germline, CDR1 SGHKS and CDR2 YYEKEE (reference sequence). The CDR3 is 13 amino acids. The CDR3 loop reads CASSLEKGVTQYF. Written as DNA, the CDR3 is TGTGCCAGCAGCTTGGAAAAGGGCGTGACCCAGTACTTC.

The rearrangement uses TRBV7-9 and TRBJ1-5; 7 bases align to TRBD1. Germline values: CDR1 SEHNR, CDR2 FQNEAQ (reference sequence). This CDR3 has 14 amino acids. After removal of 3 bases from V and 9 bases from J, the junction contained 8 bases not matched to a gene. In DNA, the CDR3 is TGTGCCAGCAGCTTGGACACAGGGGCTGGGCCCCAGCATTTT. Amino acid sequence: CASSLDTGAGPQHF.

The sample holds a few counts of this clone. The CDR3 sequence: CASSALNSIEAFF. As DNA, the CDR3 is TGTGCCAGCAGCGCCCTTAACAGCATTGAAGCTTTCTTT. The V call is TRBV9, the J call TRBJ1-1, with unresolved D. The CDR3 runs to 13 residues. CDR1 is SGDLS, CDR2 YYNGEE, per germline. V was cut by 3 bases and J by 7 bases, with 13 bases left in between. Supplemented by reference TRBV9 and TRBJ1-1, the full variable domain reads DSGVTQTPKHLITATGQRVTLRCSPRSGDLSVYWYQQSLDQGLQFLIQYYNGEERAKGNILERFSAQQFPDLHSELNLSSLELGDSALYFCASSALNSIEAFFGQGTRLTVV.